The clone carrying this T cell receptor beta chain showed up just a few times. The data belong to a study of T-cell reconstitution after alpha-beta-depleted transplantation in children. Preparation of the TCRbeta library was carried out with unique molecular identifiers. TCRdb recomputed calls from the PCR reads with MiXCR, one row per CDR3 protein. The data contain roughly 200,000 distinct CDR3 sequences, about 8.4% of them singletons. The CDR3 covers 14 residues. Trimming took 3 bases from V and 5 from J; bases not matched to a gene: 3. Looked up from germline, CDR1 is DFQATT and CDR2 is SNEGSKA (reference sequence).

This receptor was taken from a male patient between 2 and 10 years old who had a stem cell transplant for acute myeloid leukemia, so the T cells may come from the graft donor. V usage is TRBV20-1 and J usage is TRBJ2-2; 10 bases line up with TRBD1. Sequences were derived from PBMCs, mostly from graft donor cells, sampled 360 days after TCRalphabeta/CD19-depleted stem cell transplant. The DNA for the CDR3 is TGCAGTGCTAGGGACAGGGGGTGGACCGGGGAGCTGTTTTTT. Protein: CSARDRGWTGELFF.